These 12 T cell receptor beta chains originate from one sample sequenced in a study of beta chain features in type 1 diabetes (dated 2018 in TCRdb). General conclusions and limits of the study: In all four CD4+ subsets, TCRB CDR3 length was moderately but significantly shorter in type 1 diabetes patients.

These receptors have no identified antigens. Library method: the immunoSEQ multiplex PCR assay. The High Capacity cDNA Reverse Transcription Kit was used to reverse transcribe all of the isolated RNA, meaning that expressed TCRB transcripts were what got sequenced. The table was pulled from immuneACCESS by TCRdb, which kept in-frame rearrangements only. Such tables lose some clones; where checked, under half of the loss comes from unresolved V genes, and the rest has no known cause. This sample holds fewer than 450,000 clones; 13% were observed only once. The ten biggest clones cover over 0.014% of the sample. The sequenced sample consisted of naive CD4+ T cells from blood. This specimen's cell subset or site label, per the study, means: true naive CD4+ T cells. These receptors all come from a woman aged 18 to 35 with type 1 diabetes.

The table lists this clone with a few counts. This chain joins TRBV9 and TRBJ2-7; the D gene is possibly TRBD2 (8 bases). The V end lost 0 bases, the J end lost 2 bases, and 15 bases lay between the germline ends. The CDR3 length is 16 residues. Germline V gene sequence: CDR1 SGDLS, CDR2 YYNGEE. The CDR3 sequence: CASSVEGGGRTYEQYF. In DNA form, the CDR3 reads TGTGCCAGCAGCGTAGAAGGGGGCGGGAGGACCTACGAGCAGTACTTC.

This clone was observed a few times. The CDR3: CAWTSTSHSYEQYF. CDR3 coding DNA: TGTGCCTGGACTAGCACCAGCCACTCCTACGAGCAGTACTTC. This sequence joins TRBV30 and TRBJ2-7; a possible D gene is TRBD2 (5 bases). Germline V gene data show CDR1 as GTSNPN and CDR2 as SVGIG (reference sequence). With 4 bases removed from V and 0 bases from J, the gap between germline ends came to 13 bases. This CDR3 has 14 amino acids.

This clone was counted only a few times. This chain joins TRBV6-1 and TRBJ2-7; D is possibly TRBD1 (5 bases). Trimming removed 7 bases at V and 3 bases at J, with 10 bases between. Germline CDR1 reads MNHNS; CDR2 reads SASEGT. The CDR3 consists of 12 residues. The CDR3 DNA is TGTGCCAGCACGATGACAGACTACGAGCAGTACTTC. It is translated as CASTMTDYEQYF.

This clone came up a few times. This chain links TRBV7-2 with TRBJ2-7, with 9 bases aligning to TRBD1. The germline CDR1 and CDR2 sequences are SGHTA and FQGNSA. With V trimmed by 5 bases and J by 3 bases, 5 bases remained unmatched. The CDR3 is 14 amino acids. CDR3 loop: CASSTGQGSYEQYF. The CDR3 nucleotides are TGTGCCAGCAGCACTGGACAGGGGAGCTACGAGCAGTACTTC.

This clone was recorded a few times. This sequence joins TRBV9 and TRBJ2-1; 8 bases are shared with TRBD2. CDR3 length: 14 residues. V lost 0 bases, J lost 9 bases, and 5 bases stayed unmatched. Germline CDR1 reads SGDLS; CDR2 reads YYNGEE. The CDR3 here is CASSVGSGKVEQFF. CDR3 nucleotides: TGTGCCAGCAGCGTAGGTAGCGGGAAGGTTGAGCAGTTCTTC.

The rearrangement links TRBV7-9 to TRBJ2-2; 11 positions agree with TRBD1. The V and J ends lost 5 bases and 4 bases, in that order; junction bases with no gene match: 6. The CDR3 has 16 residues. Germline V CDR1 and CDR2: SEHNR, FQNEAQ (reference sequence). The CDR3 nucleotides read TGTGCCAGCAGCCCACCCGGGACAGGGGGCACCGGGGAGCTGTTTTTT. This encodes CASSPPGTGGTGELFF.

As concerns this clone: Other DNA sequences from this sample encode an identical CDR3 as well. The chain joins TRBV28 to TRBJ2-7, with TRBD2 matching over 7 bases. The junction had 0 bases not matched to a gene; V was cut back by 3 bases and J by 7 bases. CDR3 size: 11 residues. Germline-derived CDR1 and CDR2 are MDHEN and SYDVKM. The CDR3 loop reads CASSLRGEQYF. Written as DNA, the CDR3 is TGTGCCAGCAGTTTGCGGGGGGAGCAGTACTTC.

The chain uses TRBV11-1 and TRBJ1-1; D is possibly TRBD1 (6 bases). This CDR3 region has 16 residues. Trimming pared 5 bases from V and 0 bases from J, leaving 16 bases between. Germline assignment: CDR1 SGHAT and CDR2 FQDESV (reference sequence). For the CDR3, the DNA is TGTGCCAGCAGCCGCAGGGACACTTACATGAACACTGAAGCTTTCTTT. Protein product: CASSRRDTYMNTEAFF.

This sequence joins TRBV5-1 and TRBJ1-2; TRBD1 might be the D (6 bases). The CDR3 length is 14 residues. Germline CDR1 and CDR2: SGHRS and YFSETQ. Trimming removed 4 bases at V and 3 bases at J, with 13 bases between. This CDR3 reads CASSLGQVDYGYTF. DNA for the CDR3: TGCGCCAGCAGCCTGGGACAAGTGGACTATGGCTACACCTTC.

This clone was detected only a few times. The chain uses TRBV7-6 and TRBJ1-5; TRBD1 matches 8 bases. Germline-derived CDR1 and CDR2 are SGHVS and FNYEAQ. The CDR3 sequence is 15 residues long. With V trimmed by 4 bases and J by 7 bases, 9 bases remained unmatched. In nucleotides, the CDR3 is TGTGCCAGCAGCTCTGGCGGACAGGGAGTACAGCCCCAGCATTTT. It encodes CASSSGGQGVQPQHF.

The chain uses TRBV9 and TRBJ2-4; 7 nucleotides align to TRBD1. Germline loops: CDR1 SGDLS, CDR2 YYNGEE. This CDR3 has 18 residues. V shed 4 bases, J shed 0 bases, and the junction held 13 bases outside the gene matches. CDR3 sequence: CASSPSLGDSLAKNIQYF. The CDR3 DNA reads as TGTGCCAGCAGCCCCTCCCTGGGGGACAGTCTAGCCAAAAACATTCAGTACTTC.

In this sample, this clone turned up a few times. The chain's CDR3 is CSGRSDGTGGTEAFF. CDR3 bases: TGCAGCGGACGCTCCGACGGGACAGGGGGCACTGAAGCTTTCTTT. V is TRBV29-1 and J is TRBJ1-1; 11 bases line up with TRBD1. The ends lost 7 bases at V and 4 bases at J; junction bases unmatched: 11. CDR3 length: 15 amino acids. Germline V gives CDR1 SQVTM, CDR2 ANQGSEA.